A selection of T cell receptor beta chains follows, all from one sample in a study of CD8 T cells in ankylosing spondylitis. MiXCR was run by TCRdb on the 5' RACE reads, yielding one entry per CDR3 protein. Here the sample spans more than 600,000 distinct CDR3 sequences, roughly 19% being singletons. Sequenced material: blood, either unsorted or a sorted T cell fraction (not recorded which). The receptors come from a male donor with ankylosing spondylitis. Both conserved end residues are part of each CDR3. The order of the fields is clone size, J gene, V gene, D gene, CDR3 DNA, CDR3 protein. D genes are given only for firm matches. A clone size is listed for some rows: how often the clone was seen (once, few, many), or a class if it is expanded.

few	TRBJ2-7	TRBV20-1	NA	TGCAGTGCAGAATTGTTGGGGCAGGGACCACTAAGGTACGAGCAGTACTTC	CSAELLGQGPLRYEQYF
few	TRBJ1-2	TRBV3-1	NA	TGTGCCAGCAGCCAAGGGCAGGGCCAACTCTATGGCTACACCTTC	CASSQGQGQLYGYTF
NA	TRBJ2-2	TRBV12-3/TRBV12-4	NA	TGTGCCAGCAGTTTGGCGGGATTCACCGGGGAGCTGTTTTTT	CASSLAGFTGELFF
many	TRBJ2-3	TRBV20-1	TRBD2	TGCAGTGCTAGAGATGCGGGAGTCAGTACAGATACGCAGTATTTT	CSARDAGVSTDTQYF
few	TRBJ2-7	TRBV27	NA	TGTGCCAGCAACGGCCCGAACACCTACGAGCAGTACTTC	CASNGPNTYEQYF
few	TRBJ2-3	TRBV18	NA	TGTGCCAGCTCACCCCCGGTGACTGGAGATACGCAGTATTTT	CASSPPVTGDTQYF
few	TRBJ2-7	TRBV20-1	NA	TGCAGTGCTCCCCGGGACAACTCCTACGAGCAGTACTTC	CSAPRDNSYEQYF
NA	TRBJ2-5	TRBV5-1	TRBD2	TGCGCCAGCAGACTAGCGGGAGGGAGAGAGACCCAGTACTTC	CASRLAGGRETQYF
few	TRBJ2-7	TRBV20-1	NA	TGCAGTGCTAGAGAAGACAGTACCGCGGAGCAGTACTTC	CSAREDSTAEQYF
NA	TRBJ2-1	TRBV7-9	NA	TGTGCCAGCAGCTTAATTGGGACAAGAAATGAGCAGTTCTTC	CASSLIGTRNEQFF
NA	TRBJ1-2	TRBV7-2	TRBD1	TGTGCCAGCAGCGCCCGGACAGGGGTTATCTATGGCTACACCTTC	CASSARTGVIYGYTF
NA	TRBJ1-5	TRBV6-1	TRBD1	TGTGCCAGCAGTCCGACAGGGAGTAGCAATCAGCCCCAGCATTTT	CASSPTGSSNQPQHF
many	TRBJ2-7	TRBV28	TRBD1	TGTGCCAGCAGGAACTACAGGGGTGAGGAGCAGTACTTC	CASRNYRGEEQYF
NA	TRBJ2-7	TRBV7-8	TRBD1	TGTGCCAGCAGCTTAGCGATCCGGACAGGGGGCAGGGAGCAGTACTTC	CASSLAIRTGGREQYF
NA	TRBJ2-2	TRBV7-3	TRBD1	TGTGCCAGCAGCAGTCCCGACAGGGGAGACACCGGGGAGCTGTTTTTT	CASSSPDRGDTGELFF
NA	TRBJ2-3	TRBV9	NA	TGTGCCAGCAGCTCCTCAGCGGGCCTGAGTTCAGATACGCAGTATTTT	CASSSSAGLSSDTQYF
NA	TRBJ2-1	TRBV29-1	NA	TGCAGCGTTGTCTCGGTCTCCTACAATGAGCAGTTCTTC	CSVVSVSYNEQFF
NA	TRBJ2-1	TRBV20-1	TRBD2	TGCAGTGCTATCGGGACTAGGTGGGACAATGAGCAGTTCTTC	CSAIGTRWDNEQFF
NA	TRBJ2-1	TRBV27	NA	TGTGCCAGCCGGACTTTCAGCTCCTACAATGAGCAGTTCTTC	CASRTFSSYNEQFF
few	TRBJ2-1	TRBV27	TRBD2	TGTGCCAGCACACCGGGACTAGCGAGCTACAATGAGCAGTTCTTC	CASTPGLASYNEQFF
NA	TRBJ2-2	TRBV5-1	NA	TGCGCCAGCAGCTTGGACGGGATGAACACCGGGGAGCTGTTTTTT	CASSLDGMNTGELFF
NA	TRBJ2-3	TRBV6-2/TRBV6-3	TRBD1	TGTGCCAGCAGTTACTGGACTACAGGGGGGCAAGATACGCAGTATTTT	CASSYWTTGGQDTQYF
NA	TRBJ2-1	TRBV5-1	NA	TGCGCCAGCAGTCCCGGGACCGAACGAAGGCAGTTCTTC	CASSPGTERRQFF
NA	TRBJ2-5	TRBV25-1	NA	TGTGCCAGTAGTAGAGGGGACACAATATTACAAGAGACCCAGTACTTC	CASSRGDTILQETQYF
few	TRBJ2-5	TRBV4-1	NA	TGCGCCAGCAGCCAAGCCCTGGACTTCGGGACGGAGACCCAGTACTTC	CASSQALDFGTETQYF
few	TRBJ2-3	TRBV27	NA	TGTGCCAGCAGTTTAAGGGCAGGAGACACAGATACGCAGTATTTT	CASSLRAGDTDTQYF
NA	TRBJ1-1	TRBV3-1	NA	TGTGCCAGCAGCCAAGTGGCTGGGGCGAACACTGAAGCTTTCTTT	CASSQVAGANTEAFF
many	TRBJ2-6	TRBV5-1	NA	TGCGCCAGCAGCTTGACAGCGGGGGCCAACGTCCTGACTTTC	CASSLTAGANVLTF
NA	TRBJ2-2	TRBV11-2	NA	TGTGCCAGCAGCTTAGAGAGGGCCGGGGAGCTGTTTTTT	CASSLERAGELFF
NA	TRBJ1-2	TRBV4-1	NA	TGCGCCAGCAGCCAAGATAGCAAGGGCTACACCTTC	CASSQDSKGYTF
few	TRBJ2-3	TRBV6-2/TRBV6-3	NA	TGTGCCAGCAGTTACTGGGGCTCGTCAGATACGCAGTATTTT	CASSYWGSSDTQYF
few	TRBJ1-5	TRBV28	TRBD1	TGTGCCAGCCTTAACACAGGGGGACGTGAGCCCCAGCATTTT	CASLNTGGREPQHF
many	TRBJ2-3	TRBV11-2	TRBD2	TGTGCCAGCACCATAGTGGGCGGGGGGCAACCCACAGATACGCAGTATTTT	CASTIVGGGQPTDTQYF
few	TRBJ2-3	TRBV20-1	TRBD2	TGCAGTGTCCTAGGGCGGACTAGCGGGGGGGTCAGCACAGATACGCAGTATTTT	CSVLGRTSGGVSTDTQYF
few	TRBJ2-7	TRBV4-1	NA	TGCGCCAGCAGCCAAGAAAGAGCCTCCTACGAGCAGTACTTC	CASSQERASYEQYF
many	TRBJ1-1	TRBV27	NA	TGTGCCAGCAGTCTAACCCCCGCGGGGGTGAACACTGAAGCTTTCTTT	CASSLTPAGVNTEAFF
NA	TRBJ2-7	TRBV27	NA	TGTGCCAGCAGTTTAACCGAGGGATCGACCTACGAGCAGTACTTC	CASSLTEGSTYEQYF
few	TRBJ1-5	TRBV2	NA	TGTGCCAGCAGCCGACAGCTCAATCAGCCCCAGCATTTT	CASSRQLNQPQHF
few	TRBJ2-2	TRBV20-1	TRBD2	TGCAGTGCCGACCCCATAGCGGGAAGGAACACCGGGGAGCTGTTTTTT	CSADPIAGRNTGELFF
NA	TRBJ2-7	TRBV5-4	TRBD2	TGTGCCAGCAGCTCGGGGGGAGGATCCGAGCAGTACTTC	CASSSGGGSEQYF
NA	TRBJ1-2	TRBV30	TRBD1	TGTGCCGAGTGGGACAGGGCGGACTATGGCTACACCTTC	CAEWDRADYGYTF
few	TRBJ2-3	TRBV7-3	NA	TGTGCCAGCAGCCCCGGCAAGAAACGGGACTGGAGCACAGATACGCAGTATTTT	CASSPGKKRDWSTDTQYF